This T cell receptor (beta chain) was sequenced in a study of T-cell memory formation after mild COVID-19 (dated by TCRdb to the early 2020s). Turning to the overall study: TCR sequence clusters from the two donors were largely donor specific. In a couple of donors, T-cell clones that expanded and contracted after mild COVID-19 were tracked by sequencing TCRalpha and TCRbeta repertoires over time. The cohort comprised two young, previously healthy adult volunteers, one female and one male. Broad study findings and their caveats: SARS-CoV-2 specificity was not confirmed for the second-wave clones peaking on day 37. Some responding clones were detected in pre-infection memory, suggesting pre-existing cross-reactive memory T cells joined the SARS-CoV-2 response. Contracting CD4+ clones were found mainly in CM and EM memory subsets, while CD8+ clones were enriched in EMRA. Balanced CD4/CD8 phenotypes were observed for clones contracting from day 15 to 85, whereas a bias towards CD4+ was observed for a second wave of clones expanding from day 15 to 37. Only a couple of mild cases were covered by the study, and larger cohorts that include severe cases with pre-infection samples were considered necessary.

V is cut by 0 bases and J by 5 bases, and the space between the germline ends is 11 bases. The germline V gene (reference sequence) sets CDR1 to MNHEY and CDR2 to SMNVEV. The CDR3 runs 15 residues from the cysteine to the phenylalanine. Only the CDR3 portion is preserved as DNA: 45 bases, with reading frame beginning at the first base. Ficoll-Paque density gradient centrifugation was the method used to isolate PBMCs. TCRdb names Illumina NovaSeq 6000 as the instrument used. TCRalpha and TCRbeta cDNA libraries were constructed by 5'RACE with constant-segment primers, with sample barcodes and unique molecular identifiers being introduced. RNA was extracted from every sample with Trizol reagent. The libraries were amplified in two PCR steps, and the second step added a second sample barcode and Illumina TruSeq adapters. Libraries were sequenced on an Illumina NovaSeq with 2 x 150 bp paired-end reads. From the authors' description of their analysis: Reads were demultiplexed and collapsed into UMI-guided consensus sequences with migec v1.2.7. Using mixcr v2.1.11, UMI consensuses were aligned to TRA and TRB V and J templates and then assembled into clonotypes. A clonotype was counted as expanded or contracted only when both edgeR and NoisET called the clonotype significant, with the noise models trained on biological replicates. For edgeR calls, the cutoffs were a false discovery rate-adjusted p below 0.01 and a log2 fold-change threshold of 1. PCA with hierarchical clustering of max-normalized trajectories of the 1000 most abundant clonotypes was used as exploratory dynamics analysis. Each responding clone was given a CD4 or CD8 phenotype based on the CD4+ and CD8+ repertoires, which had been sequenced separately. The public reads were reanalyzed by TCRdb: fastp trimming at Q25, MiXCR alignment, in-frame beta chains only. Rows are combined by CDR3 protein, so each entry shows the most common genes and DNA. The V and J calls reflect TCRdb's pipeline rather than the authors' work. This sample lists about 440,000 distinct CDR3 sequences; over 15% were detected once. The top ten constitute approximately 8.1% of the sample.

About this clonotype itself: Its antigen specificity is not known. No much larger clonotype is one base removed from it; base qualities were not supplied.

This receptor chain uses TRBV27 and TRBJ2-1, and the D gene may be TRBD1, 5 bases matching. Sequenced input: PBMCs or a T cell subset sorted from them (not recorded which). This TCR came from an adult woman who had mild COVID-19 (a few samples of this study predate the infection). The sample titles of this study are shuffled in the database, so cell type and time point are left out; the donor was told from shared clones. The sequenced DNA: TGTGCCAGCAGTTTATCAGGGGCTGGCAACAATGAGCAGTTCTTC. Translated, it gives CASSLSGAGNNEQFF.